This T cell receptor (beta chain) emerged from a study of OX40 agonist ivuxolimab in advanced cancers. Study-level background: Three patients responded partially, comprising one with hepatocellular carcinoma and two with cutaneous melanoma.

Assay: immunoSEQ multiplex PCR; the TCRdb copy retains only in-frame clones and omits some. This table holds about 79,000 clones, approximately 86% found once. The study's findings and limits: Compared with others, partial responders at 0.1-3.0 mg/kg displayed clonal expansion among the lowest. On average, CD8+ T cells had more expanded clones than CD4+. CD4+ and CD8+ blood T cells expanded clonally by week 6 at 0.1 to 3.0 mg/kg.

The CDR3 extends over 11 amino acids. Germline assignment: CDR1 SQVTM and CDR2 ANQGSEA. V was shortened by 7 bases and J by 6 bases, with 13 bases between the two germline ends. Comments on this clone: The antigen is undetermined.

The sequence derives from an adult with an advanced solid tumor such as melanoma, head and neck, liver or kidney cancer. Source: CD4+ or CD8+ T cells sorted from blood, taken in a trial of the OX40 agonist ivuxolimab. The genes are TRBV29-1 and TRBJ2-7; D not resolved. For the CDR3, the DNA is TGCAGCGCCCAGATCCAAGGCGAGCAGTACTTC. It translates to CSAQIQGEQYF.